A single sample gave rise to the 3 T cell receptor beta chains below, sequenced in a study of OX40 agonist ivuxolimab in advanced cancers. This table comes from immunoSEQ multiplex PCR, and its TCRdb copy is limited to in-frame clones, with some not included. The sample has about 19,000 clones, 74% seen once; the top ten hold around 28%. The sample consisted of CD4+ or CD8+ T cells sorted from blood, taken in a trial of the OX40 agonist ivuxolimab. Receptors were obtained from an adult with an advanced solid tumor such as melanoma, head and neck, liver or kidney cancer.

This rearrangement joins TRBV6-6 to TRBJ2-1, with D hard to call. The V gene lost 4 bases and the J gene lost 4 bases, with 8 bases spanning the gap. The CDR3 spans 13 residues. The germline V gene encodes CDR1 MNHNY and CDR2 SVGAGI (reference sequence). The DNA of the CDR3 is TGTGCCAGCAGTTTACTGGGTTACAATGAGCAGTTCTTC. Its protein product is CASSLLGYNEQFF.

On this clone itself: This specimen includes other DNA sequences encoding the same CDR3. The chain has TRBV27 and TRBJ2-2; D possibly corresponds to TRBD2 (5 bases). The CDR3 is 14 amino acids. The V gene's germline CDR1 is MNHEY and CDR2 SMNVEV (reference sequence). Trimming left V 3 bases short and J 4 bases short, with 9 bases between. CDR3 loop: CASSFRGPTGELFF. The CDR3 bases are TGTGCCAGCAGTTTCCGGGGTCCCACCGGGGAGCTGTTTTTT.

This clone was observed a handful of times. V is TRBV5-6 and J is TRBJ2-5; 7 bases fit TRBD2. With 4 bases clipped from V and 2 bases from J, the junction kept 5 bases outside the gene matches. CDR1 and CDR2 from the germline V gene are SGHDT and YYEEEE. The CDR3 runs 14 residues. CDR3 residues: CASSAASGQETQYF. CDR3 nucleotide sequence: TGTGCCAGCAGCGCCGCTAGCGGACAAGAGACCCAGTACTTC.